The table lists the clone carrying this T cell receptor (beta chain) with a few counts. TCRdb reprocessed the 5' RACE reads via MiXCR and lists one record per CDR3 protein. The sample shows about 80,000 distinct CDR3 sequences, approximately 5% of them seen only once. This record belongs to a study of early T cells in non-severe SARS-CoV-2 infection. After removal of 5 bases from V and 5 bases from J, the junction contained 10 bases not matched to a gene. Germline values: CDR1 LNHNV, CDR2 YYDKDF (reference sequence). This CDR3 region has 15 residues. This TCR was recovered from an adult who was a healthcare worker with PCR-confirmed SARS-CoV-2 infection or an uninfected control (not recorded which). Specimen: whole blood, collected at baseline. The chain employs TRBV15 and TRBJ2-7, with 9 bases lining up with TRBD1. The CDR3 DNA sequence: TGTGCCACCAGCCGTATGGGACAGGGAGACAACGAGCAGTACTTC. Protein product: CATSRMGQGDNEQYF.